Shown below are 9 T cell receptor beta chains from a single sample sequenced in a study of Ad26.COV2.S vaccination and SARS-CoV-2 variants. The sample's treatment: over 15 received Ad26.COV2.S at low or high dose, single or two shots; about 5 received placebo; per-sample allocation not given. After the first vaccine or placebo injection, samples were drawn on day 63. Data came from immunoSEQ multiplex PCR; TCRdb stores just in-frame clones and leaves some out. Among about 260,000 clones, about 83% were seen once, and the ten largest hold approximately 3%. The specimen comprised peripheral blood, sampled in a trial of Ad26.COV2.S vaccine versus placebo. These receptor sequences come from a person aged 18-65 years who received the Ad26.COV2.S COVID-19 vaccine or a placebo.

The chain uses TRBV28 and TRBJ1-5; a weak D match, TRBD1 (5 bases). The CDR3 contains 19 residues. Deletions cut 3 bases from V and 2 bases from J, with 23 bases between. Germline V gene data show CDR1 as MDHEN and CDR2 as SYDVKM. CDR3 sequence: CASSFGSVRGADRNQPQHF. CDR3 nucleotide sequence: TGTGCCAGCAGTTTTGGGTCGGTAAGGGGCGCTGATCGCAATCAGCCCCAGCATTTT.

This rearrangement joins TRBV4-2 to TRBJ1-6, with TRBD1 as a possible D gene (5 bases). Trimming removed 0 bases from V and 4 bases from J, with 13 bases in between. The CDR3 has 17 residues. CDR1 LGHNA and CDR2 YNFKEQ come from the germline V gene. The CDR3 bases are TGTGCCAGCAGCCAAGATCCCGCAGGGACGTATAATTCACCCCTCCACTTT. Protein: CASSQDPAGTYNSPLHF.

This chain connects TRBV19 to TRBJ1-5, with TRBD1 as a possible D gene (5 bases). Germline values: CDR1 LNHDA, CDR2 SQIVND (reference sequence). Trimming shortened V by 7 bases and J by 2 bases, and 21 bases separated the two germline ends. CDR3 size: 17 residues. The CDR3 DNA follows: TGTGCCAGTAATCGCTCTCCCAGGGTTTCCCGCAATCAGCCCCAGCATTTT. This encodes CASNRSPRVSRNQPQHF. Filled out from reference TRBV19 and TRBJ1-5, the complete variable domain reads DGGITQSPKYLFRKEGQNVTLSCEQNLNHDAMYWYRQDPGQGLRLIYYSQIVNDFQKGDIAEGYSVSREKKESFPLTVTSAQKNPTAFYLCASNRSPRVSRNQPQHFGDGTRLSIL.

This clone appeared a single time. The CDR3: CASSLFSGNTIYF. The CDR3 DNA follows: TGTGCCAGCAGCTTATTCTCTGGAAACACCATATATTTT. The J gene is TRBJ1-3, the V gene TRBV7-8, with D unclear. Germline CDR1 and CDR2: SGHVS and FQNEAQ. V lost 2 bases to trimming and J lost 0 bases, with 2 bases between them. The CDR3 has 13 residues.

As for this clone: One end of the junction fails to match germline, which may point to a read error. V is TRBV5-4 and J is TRBJ1-1; a weak D match, TRBD1 (6 bases). CDR3 size: 11 residues. Per the germline V gene, CDR1 is SGHNT and CDR2 is YYREEE (reference sequence). The CDR3 is CASSSHGGQVF. The CDR3 nucleotides are TGTGCCAGCAGCTCCCACGGGGGGCAAGTCTTT.

The V gene is TRBV29-1, the J gene TRBJ1-2; no clear D. The germline V and J ends were trimmed by 1 base and 4 bases, with 10 bases remaining between them. Germline CDR1 and CDR2: SQVTM and ANQGSEA. This CDR3 is built from 13 residues. The CDR3 region has the DNA TGCAGCGTTGAAGCGGGCCATCCCTATGGCTACACCTTC. It encodes CSVEAGHPYGYTF.

This chain joins TRBV18 and TRBJ2-7; TRBD1 agrees at 8 bases. With 1 base clipped from V and 1 base from J, the junction kept 3 bases outside the gene matches. The CDR3 length is 15 residues. The germline V gene has CDR1 KGHSH and CDR2 LQKENI. The CDR3 DNA follows: TGTGCCAGCTCACCACGACAGGGGAAGTCCTACGAGCAGTACTTC. It translates to CASSPRQGKSYEQYF.

This clone is a singleton in its sample. This chain uses TRBV19 with TRBJ2-1; 8 bases fit TRBD2. Germline V gene data show CDR1 as LNHDA and CDR2 as SQIVND (reference sequence). This CDR3 has 13 residues. With 5 bases clipped from V and 8 bases from J, the junction kept 5 bases outside the gene matches. CDR3 protein: CASSLGLGYEQFF. CDR3 DNA sequence: TGTGCCAGTAGTCTGGGACTAGGCTATGAGCAGTTCTTC.

The CDR3, as DNA: TGCGCCAGCAGCCAAGTCAAAAGCTCCTACGAGCAGTACGTC. As protein: CASSQVKSSYEQYV. The V gene is TRBV4-1, the J gene TRBJ2-7; D unresolved. Trimming removed 1 base from V and 0 bases from J, with 7 bases in between. The CDR3 sequence is 14 residues long. Germline V CDR1 and CDR2: MGHRA, YSYEKL.